This TCR beta chain was profiled in a study of shared clonotypes between healthy human individuals. Assay: immunoSEQ multiplex PCR; the TCRdb copy retains only in-frame clones and omits some. The profile covers approximately 2,000,000 clones, with 85% to 95% appearing a single time and approximately 0.41% taken by the ten largest. V lost 3 bases to trimming and J lost 3 bases, with 12 bases between them. CDR3 size: 15 residues. CDR1 is MNHEY and CDR2 is SMNVEV in the germline V gene (reference sequence). The sample comprised naive CD4+ T cells from PBMCs. Subset defined: CD45RA+ positively selected. The receptor was derived from a young man in good health. Some clones in this sample may be carry-over from other donors' samples. The chain links TRBV27 to TRBJ2-1, with D perhaps matching TRBD1 (6 bases). The CDR3 DNA is TGTGCCAGCAGTTTGTCAGGGGCCTACTACAATGAGCAGTTCTTC. Amino acid sequence: CASSLSGAYYNEQFF.